The 19 T cell receptor beta chains reported below all come from one sample, sequenced in a study of blood T cell repertoires in COVID-19. This table comes from immunoSEQ multiplex PCR, and its TCRdb copy is limited to in-frame clones, with some not included. Here the sample spans approximately 190,000 clones, just under 85% being singletons. The sequenced sample was peripheral blood. The source of these receptors is a woman aged 70-85 years with active or convalescent COVID-19.

The CDR3 DNA reads TGTGCCAGCAGTTACTCGGTCGGGAGGCGAAACAATGAGCAGTTCTTC. Translated: CASSYSVGRRNNEQFF. The V gene is TRBV6-6, the J gene TRBJ2-1, with TRBD2 identical over 7 bases. The germline V gene has CDR1 MNHNY and CDR2 SVGAGI (reference sequence). The V gene end was trimmed by 0 bases and the J gene end by 5 bases; junction bases not matched to a gene: 7. This CDR3 spans 16 amino acids.

In this sample, this clone turned up once. J is TRBJ2-3 and V is TRBV18, with 7 bases aligning to TRBD1. Germline loops: CDR1 KGHSH, CDR2 LQKENI. The CDR3 sequence is 14 residues long. V shed 6 bases, J shed 1 base, and the junction held 4 bases outside the gene matches. The CDR3 DNA reads as TGTGCCAGCTCCCTTACAGGGGGCACAGATACGCAGTATTTT. It yields the protein CASSLTGGTDTQYF.

This clone was seen just once. The chain combines TRBV5-1 with TRBJ2-1; 8 bases align to TRBD2. This CDR3 contains 12 residues. V shed 1 base, J shed 15 bases, and the junction held 6 bases outside the gene matches. CDR1 and CDR2 from the germline V gene are SGHRS and YFSETQ. CDR3 coding DNA: TGCGCCAGCAGCTTGTCGGGAGGGCCGGGGTTCTTC. Protein sequence: CASSLSGGPGFF. Filled out from reference TRBV5-1 and TRBJ2-1, the complete variable domain reads KAGVTQTPRYLIKTRGQQVTLSCSPISGHRSVSWYQQTPGQGLQFLFEYFSETQRNKGNFPGRFSGRQFSNSRSEMNVSTLELGDSALYLCASSLSGGPGFFGPGTRLTVL.

The V gene is TRBV5-4, the J gene TRBJ2-1; 9 nucleotides line up with TRBD2. Germline CDR1 and CDR2: SGHNT and YYREEE (reference sequence). Trimming removed 6 bases from V and 4 bases from J; junction bases left unmatched: 8. This CDR3 is built from 15 residues. The DNA of the CDR3 is TGTGCCAGCAACTGGGCGGGAGGGCCTTACAATGAGCAGTTCTTC. Protein sequence: CASNWAGGPYNEQFF.

V and J are TRBV27 and TRBJ1-5, with D possibly matching TRBD1 (5 bases). V was shortened by 6 bases and J by 5 bases, with 26 bases between the two germline ends. Germline V gene sequence: CDR1 MNHEY, CDR2 SMNVEV (reference sequence). This CDR3 contains 18 residues. CDR3: CASSLRIGGGGGYQPQHF. CDR3 in DNA: TGTGCCAGCAGCCTCAGGATCGGTGGCGGCGGGGGTTATCAGCCCCAGCATTTT.

The chain uses TRBV5-4 and TRBJ2-1, with D possibly being TRBD2 (5 bases). Germline V CDR1 and CDR2: SGHNT, YYREEE (reference sequence). The length of the CDR3 is 13 residues. The V end lost 4 bases, the J end lost 10 bases, and 15 bases lay between the germline ends. CDR3 DNA: TGTGCCAGCAGCCGGGAACTTGTATGGGAGCAGTTCTTC. Protein product: CASSRELVWEQFF.

The CDR3 DNA reads as TGTGCCAGCTCACTCCTGAATGGGCCGGGACAGGGCAGCTCTGGGGCCAACGTCCTGACTTTC. As protein: CASSLLNGPGQGSSGANVLTF. V is TRBV18 and J is TRBJ2-6; 9 bases align to TRBD1. The length of the CDR3 is 21 residues. Germline V lookup: CDR1 KGHSH, CDR2 LQKENI. V dropped 4 bases and J dropped 0; count of bases not matched to a gene: 16.

The V call is TRBV2, the J call TRBJ2-2; 9 nucleotides align to TRBD2. CDR1 is SNHLY and CDR2 is FYNNEI in the germline V gene. The CDR3 is 16 amino acids. The J segment lost 3 bases and the V segment lost 6 bases, leaving 8 bases of the junction unmatched. This chain's CDR3 is CASRYSSGIDTGELFF. CDR3 sequence (DNA): TGTGCCAGCAGGTATTCTAGCGGGATCGACACCGGGGAGCTGTTTTTT.

The chain is built from TRBV4-1 and TRBJ2-3; TRBD2 might be the D (6 bases). V lost 4 bases and J lost 6, with 14 bases in between. The CDR3 sequence is 14 residues long. Germline lookup yields CDR1 MGHRA and CDR2 YSYEKL. CDR3 sequence: CASSPQGRLDTQYF. The CDR3 DNA sequence: TGCGCCAGCAGCCCTCAAGGGAGGCTTGATACGCAGTATTTT.

The sample holds a few counts of this clone. This sequence joins TRBV4-1 and TRBJ1-2; D is perhaps TRBD1 (6 bases). The CDR3 is 14 residues long. The germline V gene has CDR1 MGHRA and CDR2 YSYEKL. The ends were cut back, 3 bases at V and 8 bases at J, with 16 bases in the middle. The CDR3 sequence is CASSQRARGEGYTF. CDR3 sequence (DNA): TGCGCCAGCAGCCAGAGGGCCAGGGGTGAGGGCTACACCTTC.

The CDR3: CASSQKPGGRAGAFF. In DNA, the CDR3 is TGTGCCAGCAGCCAAAAGCCGGGCGGCAGGGCAGGGGCTTTCTTT. The chain recombines TRBV3-1 (or the pseudogene TRBV3-2) with TRBJ1-1; TRBD1 might be the D (5 bases). CDR3 length equals 15 residues. The germline V and J ends were trimmed by 2 bases and 11 bases, with 21 bases remaining between them. From germline, CDR1 is LGHDT and CDR2 YNNKEL (reference sequence).

The genes are TRBV28 and TRBJ2-2, with 8 bases that match TRBD1. Germline V lookup: CDR1 MDHEN, CDR2 SYDVKM. The ends lost 1 base at V and 4 bases at J; junction bases unmatched: 14. The CDR3 runs to 19 residues. In DNA, the CDR3 is TGTGCCAGCAGTTTATTTCGGATCAGGGGGCGATATCGCACCGGGGAGCTGTTTTTT. Its protein is CASSLFRIRGRYRTGELFF.

The V call is TRBV11-2, the J call TRBJ2-1; 10 nucleotides line up with TRBD1. After removal of 2 bases from V and 4 bases from J, the junction contained 11 bases not matched to a gene. CDR1 SGHAT and CDR2 FQNNGV come from the germline V gene. CDR3 size: 18 residues. The DNA for the CDR3 is TGTGCCAGCAGCTTATCCTTGACAGGGGGCATTATTTACAATGAGCAGTTCTTC. It translates to CASSLSLTGGIIYNEQFF.

V usage is TRBV29-1 and J usage is TRBJ2-3, with D perhaps TRBD2 (6 bases). Germline V gene lookup returns CDR1 SQVTM and CDR2 ANQGSEA. Trimming removed 4 bases from V and 6 bases from J, with 17 bases in between. This CDR3 is built from 14 residues. For the CDR3, the DNA is TGCAGCGTTGTGGACTACCCACTGGCGGATACGCAGTATTTT. It specifies CSVVDYPLADTQYF.

V and J are TRBV14 and TRBJ2-7; 12 bases agree with TRBD2. Germline assignment: CDR1 SGHDN and CDR2 FVKESK. V shed 2 bases, J shed 12 bases, and the junction held 5 bases outside the gene matches. The CDR3 consists of 13 residues. CDR3 nucleotide sequence: TGTGCCAGCAGCCAACTATGGACTAGCGGGACGTACTTC. As protein: CASSQLWTSGTYF. The full variable domain, with the rest looked up from reference TRBV14 and TRBJ2-7, is EAGVTQFPSHSVIEKGQTVTLRCDPISGHDNLYWYRRVMGKEIKFLLHFVKESKQDESGMPNNRFLAERTGGTYSTLKVQPAELEDSGVYFCASSQLWTSGTYFGPGTRLTVT.

The chain uses TRBV6-5 and TRBJ1-6; possibly TRBD1 for D (6 bases). V was pared by 6 bases and J by 7 bases, with 13 bases between. The germline gives CDR1 MNHEY, CDR2 SVGAGI. The CDR3 loop spans 14 amino acids. In DNA form, the CDR3 reads TGTGCCAGCAGGAGGGGGGGAGCGAATTCACCCCTCCACTTT. It codes for CASRRGGANSPLHF.

The rearrangement joins TRBV27 to TRBJ2-1; D is perhaps TRBD2 (6 bases). V was shortened by 1 base and J by 5 bases, with 9 bases between the two germline ends. CDR1 is MNHEY and CDR2 is SMNVEV in the germline V gene (reference sequence). This CDR3 has 14 residues. The CDR3 region is CASSLLGGNNEQFF. In nucleotides, the CDR3 is TGTGCCAGCAGTTTATTAGGAGGGAACAATGAGCAGTTCTTC.

The rearrangement links TRBV19 to TRBJ2-6; tentatively, D is TRBD2 (6 bases). Germline CDR1 reads LNHDA; CDR2 reads SQIVND (reference sequence). V was pared by 6 bases and J by 1 base, with 16 bases between. The CDR3 loop spans 17 amino acids. CDR3 in amino acids: CASSGSRRGSGANVLTF. For the CDR3, the DNA is TGTGCCAGTAGCGGGAGTCGGCGCGGATCTGGGGCCAACGTCCTGACTTTC.

The CDR3 DNA reads TGTGCCAGCAGCTCCAGGGGGCACCAGCCCCAGCATTTT. Protein product: CASSSRGHQPQHF. The genes are TRBV6-5 and TRBJ1-5; 8 nucleotides match TRBD1. CDR3 size: 13 residues. Trimming removed 6 bases from V and 7 bases from J; junction bases left unmatched: 5. Germline V lookup: CDR1 MNHEY, CDR2 SVGAGI.